The next 28 T cell receptor beta chains were all read from a single sample in a study of blood T cell repertoires in COVID-19. TCRdb's copy holds only in-frame clones and misses some; the assay was immunoSEQ multiplex PCR. The table has some 350,000 clones, less than 90% seen once; the top ten hold almost 3%. The sample was PBMCs or T cells enriched from blood (not recorded which). All receptors come from a woman aged 25-40 years who had recovered from COVID-19.

The rearrangement uses TRBV4-1 and TRBJ1-1, with 9 bases identical to TRBD1. The trim removed 0 bases at V and 2 bases at J, leaving 7 bases unmatched. CDR1 is MGHRA and CDR2 is YSYEKL in the germline V gene. The CDR3 is made up of 17 amino acids. CDR3 nucleotides: TGCGCCAGCAGCCAAGAAAACAGGGGGCCTCGAAACACTGAAGCTTTCTTT. Translated, it gives CASSQENRGPRNTEAFF.

The gene calls are TRBV11-2 and TRBJ2-1, with D perhaps TRBD2 (5 bases). V was shortened by 0 bases and J by 0 bases, with 18 bases between the two germline ends. This CDR3 is built from 19 residues. CDR1 is SGHAT and CDR2 is FQNNGV in the germline V gene. CDR3 nucleotides: TGTGCCAGCAGCTTAGATATGTGGGTAGCGAGTACCTCCTACAATGAGCAGTTCTTC. Its translation is CASSLDMWVASTSYNEQFF.

V gene TRBV3-1 (or the pseudogene TRBV3-2) combines with J gene TRBJ1-2; 9 nucleotides line up with TRBD1. The CDR3 runs 13 residues. The germline gives CDR1 LGHDT, CDR2 YNNKEL (reference sequence). Losses at the gene ends were 6 bases for V and 8 bases for J; bases not matched to a gene: 7. CDR3 amino acids: CASRAGQGDGYTF. In nucleotides, the CDR3 is TGTGCCAGCAGAGCGGGACAGGGTGACGGCTACACCTTC.

As concerns this clone: A junction boundary mismatches the germline segment, possibly from a read error. V is TRBV12-3 or TRBV12-4 and J is TRBJ2-1, with 13 bases matching TRBD2. The CDR3 spans 10 residues. The CDR3 coding sequence is TGTGCCAGCAGTGGGACTAGCGGGGTCTTC. Its protein is CASSGTSGVF.

The chain uses TRBV9 and TRBJ1-4; D call uncertain. Trimming stripped 0 bases from V and 7 bases from J, with 10 bases between. Germline assignment: CDR1 SGDLS and CDR2 YYNGEE. The CDR3 has 14 residues. CDR3 sequence reads: CASSVEWWSEKLFF. CDR3 sequence (DNA): TGTGCCAGCAGCGTAGAGTGGTGGAGTGAAAAACTGTTTTTT. The full variable domain, in which reference TRBV9 and TRBJ1-4 provide the parts outside the CDR3, is DSGVTQTPKHLITATGQRVTLRCSPRSGDLSVYWYQQSLDQGLQFLIQYYNGEERAKGNILERFSAQQFPDLHSELNLSSLELGDSALYFCASSVEWWSEKLFFGSGTQLSVL.

This clone was observed once. The chain is built from TRBV28 and TRBJ2-7; perhaps TRBD1 as D (5 bases). V lost 3 bases, J lost 0 bases, and 12 bases lay in between. Germline V gives CDR1 MDHEN, CDR2 SYDVKM. CDR3 size: 15 residues. The CDR3 coding sequence is TGTGCCAGCAGTTTCAATGGGGCTATCTCCTACGAGCAGTACTTC. It yields the protein CASSFNGAISYEQYF. The complete variable domain, with remaining parts taken from reference TRBV28 and TRBJ2-7, reads DVKVTQSSRYLVKRTGEKVFLECVQDMDHENMFWYRQDPGLGLRLIYFSYDVKMKEKGDIPEGYSVSREKKERFSLILESASTNQTSMYLCASSFNGAISYEQYFGPGTRLTVT.

The chain carries TRBV5-1 and TRBJ2-6; no clear D gene. With 1 base removed from V and 1 base from J, the gap between germline ends came to 6 bases. This CDR3 region has 15 residues. CDR1 and CDR2 from the germline V gene are SGHRS and YFSETQ. The CDR3 DNA reads TGCGCCAGCAGCTTGCGAGGTTCTGGGGCCAACGTCCTGACTTTC. Protein: CASSLRGSGANVLTF.

The rearrangement uses TRBV19 and TRBJ1-6, with D perhaps TRBD1 (5 bases). The CDR3 is made up of 13 amino acids. V lost 9 bases to trimming and J lost 9 bases, with 15 bases between them. Germline CDR1 reads LNHDA; CDR2 reads SQIVND (reference sequence). The CDR3 protein is CASHRFFGSPLHF. CDR3 DNA sequence: TGTGCCAGCCACAGGTTTTTTGGTTCACCCCTCCACTTT.

V is TRBV9 and J is TRBJ1-2; D gene ambiguous. Germline CDR1 is SGDLS and CDR2 is YYNGEE. With 4 bases removed from V and 6 bases from J, the gap between germline ends came to 13 bases. CDR3 length: 13 amino acids. The CDR3 bases are TGTGCCAGCAGCACCCGGACGGGAAATGGCTACACCTTC. It translates to CASSTRTGNGYTF.

The rearrangement uses TRBV4-1 and TRBJ2-3; 10 nucleotides align to TRBD2. V was clipped by 0 bases and J by 3 bases; unmatched bases: 6. This CDR3 region has 17 residues. Germline CDR1 MGHRA, CDR2 YSYEKL. The CDR3 DNA is TGCGCCAGCAGCCAAGAAAGGTCAGCGGGAGGGACAGATACGCAGTATTTT. Translating gives CASSQERSAGGTDTQYF.

The chain links TRBV15 to TRBJ2-1; 9 bases are shared with TRBD2. Trimming cost V 0 bases and J 7 bases; bases outside gene matches: 10. The germline gives CDR1 LNHNV, CDR2 YYDKDF (reference sequence). This CDR3 contains 17 residues. The CDR3 region is CATSRDSRLAGRNEQFF. The CDR3 DNA reads TGTGCCACCAGCAGAGATTCACGGCTAGCGGGGCGGAATGAGCAGTTCTTC.

This rearrangement joins TRBV5-1 to TRBJ1-2; 12 bases are a match to TRBD1. J lost 7 bases, V lost 4 bases, and 8 bases had no gene match. Germline V gene lookup returns CDR1 SGHRS and CDR2 YFSETQ. The CDR3 spans 15 residues. The CDR3 DNA follows: TGCGCCAGCAGCGGAACCGGGACAGGGGGCCGTGGCTACACCTTC. Its protein is CASSGTGTGGRGYTF.

The rearrangement links TRBV9 to TRBJ1-4; a weak D match, TRBD1 (6 bases). The CDR3 runs to 15 residues. CDR1 is SGDLS, CDR2 YYNGEE, per germline. V dropped 4 bases and J dropped 3 bases, with 13 bases sitting between them. The CDR3 coding sequence is TGTGCCAGCAGCCCCCGGACAGCCTCTAATGAAAAACTGTTTTTT. Translating gives CASSPRTASNEKLFF.

The CDR3 DNA is TGTGCCAGCAGCGGGAGGGCCTCGGAGACCCAGTACTTC. Protein product: CASSGRASETQYF. This chain connects TRBV27 to TRBJ2-5, with 8 bases aligning to TRBD2. There are 13 residues in the CDR3. The trim removed 6 bases at V and 5 bases at J, leaving 5 bases unmatched. The germline gives CDR1 MNHEY, CDR2 SMNVEV (reference sequence).

V usage is TRBV29-1 and J usage is TRBJ2-4, with 8 bases identical to TRBD2. The CDR3 covers 15 residues. V lost 6 bases and J lost 0; bases outside the gene matches: 7. Germline CDR1 SQVTM, CDR2 ANQGSEA. For the CDR3, the DNA is TGCAGCGTGGGGAGCGGGGGAGAAGCCAAAAACATTCAGTACTTC. Its protein is CSVGSGGEAKNIQYF.

This clone has a single count. CDR3 DNA: TGTGCCAGCAGCGCCTCACTAGCGGGGGGCTTCTACGAGCAGTACTTC. Protein: CASSASLAGGFYEQYF. The chain joins TRBV5-5 to TRBJ2-7, with TRBD2 matching 12 bases. The CDR3 contains 16 residues. Germline values: CDR1 SGHKS, CDR2 YYEKEE (reference sequence). Trimming at V came to 4 bases and at J to 3 bases, leaving 8 bases not matched to a gene.

The chain recombines TRBV24-1 with TRBJ2-7, with D possibly being TRBD1 (5 bases). Germline values: CDR1 KGHDR, CDR2 SFDVKD. The CDR3 covers 14 residues. V lost 4 bases to trimming and J lost 5 bases, with 14 bases between them. The CDR3 sequence is CATSDPAREDEQYF. The CDR3 bases are TGTGCCACCAGTGACCCGGCCAGGGAAGACGAGCAGTACTTC.

This clone was counted once. The V gene is TRBV2, the J gene TRBJ2-7; the match to TRBD1 covers 7 bases. This CDR3 region has 15 residues. After removal of 4 bases from V and 3 bases from J, the junction contained 9 bases not matched to a gene. Germline V gene data show CDR1 as SNHLY and CDR2 as FYNNEI. The CDR3, as DNA: TGTGCCAGCAGTGCGGTTCCAGGGGGAGACTACGAGCAGTACTTC. Its translation is CASSAVPGGDYEQYF.

The chain joins TRBV27 to TRBJ2-2; 10 bases line up with TRBD1. V gave up 1 base and J gave up 3 bases; unmatched junction bases: 5. The CDR3 extends over 17 amino acids. Germline V gene lookup returns CDR1 MNHEY and CDR2 SMNVEV (reference sequence). CDR3 sequence: CASSLFAGTGDTGELFF. The CDR3 DNA sequence: TGTGCCAGCAGTTTATTCGCCGGGACAGGGGACACCGGGGAGCTGTTTTTT.

With respect to this clone: A much bigger clone sits one base away, suggesting this may be a read error. The V gene is TRBV5-1, the J gene TRBJ2-7; TRBD1 matches 9 bases. CDR1 SGHRS and CDR2 YFSETQ come from the germline V gene. This CDR3 spans 14 amino acids. J lost 3 bases, V lost 4 bases, and 5 bases had no gene match. CDR3 region: CASSLGTGIYEQYF. In DNA form, the CDR3 reads TGCGCCAGCAGCCTCGGGACAGGGATCTACGAGCAGTACTTC. The complete variable domain, with remaining parts taken from reference TRBV5-1 and TRBJ2-7, reads KAGVTQTPRYLIKTRGQQVTLSCSPISGHRSVSWYQQTPGQGLQFLFEYFSETQRNKGNFPGRFSGRQFSNSRSEMNVSTLELGDSALYLCASSLGTGIYEQYFGPGTRLTVT.

The rearrangement joins TRBV7-9 to TRBJ2-1; maybe TRBD2 (6 bases). Germline V gene lookup returns CDR1 SEHNR and CDR2 FQNEAQ (reference sequence). V shed 2 bases and J shed 3 bases, with 20 bases lying between them. This CDR3 has 18 residues. The CDR3 region has the DNA TGTGCCAGCAGCTTATTCCCCCCCGGGAGCGGATACTACAATGAGCAGTTCTTC. It codes for CASSLFPPGSGYYNEQFF.

J is TRBJ1-1 and V is TRBV4-2; possibly TRBD1 for D (5 bases). Trimming removed 4 bases from V and 8 bases from J, with 14 bases in between. The CDR3 runs to 13 residues. In germline, CDR1 is LGHNA, CDR2 YNFKEQ. In DNA, the CDR3 is TGTGCCAGCAGCCCGGGGGGGAGGTCCGAAGCTTTCTTT. Translation: CASSPGGRSEAFF.

The V and J genes are TRBV28 and TRBJ2-7; 8 nucleotides match TRBD1. Trimming removed 1 base from V and 1 base from J; junction bases left unmatched: 6. There are 16 residues in the CDR3. The germline V gene encodes CDR1 MDHEN and CDR2 SYDVKM. The chain's CDR3 is CASSLSLRDRSYEQYF. DNA for the CDR3: TGTGCCAGCAGTTTATCCCTACGGGACAGGTCCTACGAGCAGTACTTC.

The CDR3 region is CASSLVLRETSGDTDTQYF. The CDR3 DNA reads as TGCGCCAGCAGCTTGGTGTTAAGAGAGACTAGCGGAGACACAGATACGCAGTATTTT. This chain uses TRBV5-1 with TRBJ2-3; the match to TRBD2 covers 9 bases. The CDR3 spans 19 residues. Germline values: CDR1 SGHRS, CDR2 YFSETQ. V shed 0 bases and J 2 bases; nucleotides not matched to a gene: 13.

About this clone: Other DNA sequences in the same sample also yield this CDR3. This chain connects TRBV12-3 or TRBV12-4 to TRBJ2-7; D not certain. The length of the CDR3 is 11 residues. Trimming removed 4 bases at V and 1 base at J, with 2 bases between. The CDR3 DNA reads TGTGCCAGCAGTTCGTCCTACGAGCAGTACTTC. Its protein product is CASSSSYEQYF.

J is TRBJ2-7 and V is TRBV20-1, with a tentative D call TRBD2 (6 bases). Trimming removed 3 bases at V and 5 bases at J, with 11 bases between. The CDR3 is made up of 12 amino acids. Germline lookup yields CDR1 DFQATT and CDR2 SNEGSKA (reference sequence). CDR3 amino acids: CSASLSGDEQYF. CDR3 sequence (DNA): TGCAGTGCTAGTCTTAGCGGCGACGAGCAGTACTTC.

The V call is TRBV4-2, the J call TRBJ2-7; no firm D call. V gave up 0 bases and J gave up 1 base, with 7 bases separating them. The CDR3 has 14 amino acids. Germline V gene sequence: CDR1 LGHNA, CDR2 YNFKEQ. The CDR3: CASSQDLWSYEQYF. The CDR3 nucleotides read TGTGCCAGCAGCCAAGATCTATGGTCCTACGAGCAGTACTTC.

The chain has TRBV19 and TRBJ1-1, with D maybe TRBD1 (6 bases). The germline V gene encodes CDR1 LNHDA and CDR2 SQIVND (reference sequence). V was clipped by 5 bases and J by 3 bases, with 10 bases between them. The CDR3 has 13 residues. The CDR3: CASSRQVDTEAFF. Here the CDR3 DNA reads TGTGCCAGTAGTCGACAGGTAGACACTGAAGCTTTCTTT.